The 13 T cell receptor beta chains reported below all come from one sample, sequenced in a study of control samples from healthy donors and cancer patients. This table comes from immunoSEQ multiplex PCR, and its TCRdb copy is limited to in-frame clones, with some not included. The table lists 110,000 or so clones, about 89% of them singletons. Sequencing was carried out using blood. The receptors were sampled from a man aged 50-59 years in good health.

V is TRBV9 and J is TRBJ2-7; D is unresolved. The CDR3 extends over 14 amino acids. Trimming took off 0 bases at V and 1 base at J, with 8 bases between the two ends. Looked up from germline, CDR1 is SGDLS and CDR2 is YYNGEE. The chain's CDR3 is CASSVDMRSYEQYF. The CDR3 coding sequence is TGTGCCAGCAGCGTAGACATGAGGTCCTACGAGCAGTACTTC. Combining the CDR3 with reference TRBV9 and TRBJ2-7 gives the whole variable domain DSGVTQTPKHLITATGQRVTLRCSPRSGDLSVYWYQQSLDQGLQFLIQYYNGEERAKGNILERFSAQQFPDLHSELNLSSLELGDSALYFCASSVDMRSYEQYFGPGTRLTVT.

This clone appeared a single time. The CDR3 region has the DNA TGTGCCAGCAGCAAAGGTTCGGGGGGCAGGGGGAGGCCCGAGCAGTTCTTC. It translates to CASSKGSGGRGRPEQFF. V and J are TRBV21-1 and TRBJ2-1. TRBV21-1 is classified as a pseudogene. This CDR3 contains 17 residues.

This clone was seen just once. V is TRBV5-1 and J is TRBJ2-7; TRBD2 matches 8 bases. Germline CDR1 reads SGHRS; CDR2 reads YFSETQ. The CDR3 has 14 amino acids. With V trimmed by 2 bases and J by 4 bases, 5 bases remained unmatched. CDR3 in DNA: TGCGCCAGCAGCTTCGGTAGCGGGGCTTACGAGCAGTACTTC. Its protein product is CASSFGSGAYEQYF.

CDR3 sequence (DNA): TGTGCCAGCAGTGAGTGGATAGGGGGAGAGACCCAGTACTTC. Translated: CASSEWIGGETQYF. This chain uses TRBV6-1 with TRBJ2-5; perhaps TRBD1 as D (6 bases). Between the trimmed V and J ends, which lost 3 bases and 4 bases, there was a span of 12 bases. Looked up from germline, CDR1 is MNHNS and CDR2 is SASEGT. The CDR3 has 14 amino acids.

The chain employs TRBV29-1 and TRBJ1-1, with D unclear. Trimming removed 3 bases from V and 6 bases from J, with 20 bases in between. This CDR3 contains 15 residues. CDR1 and CDR2 from the germline V gene are SQVTM and ANQGSEA. The chain's CDR3 is CSVDSPWTETSEAFF. The DNA of the CDR3 is TGCAGCGTTGATTCCCCCTGGACGGAAACCTCTGAAGCTTTCTTT.

The rearrangement links TRBV19 to TRBJ2-6, with 9 bases matching TRBD1. The V gene's germline CDR1 is LNHDA and CDR2 SQIVND (reference sequence). Trimming removed 3 bases from V and 0 bases from J; junction bases left unmatched: 9. The CDR3 totals 19 residues. CDR3: CASSMGRGQGFSGANVLTF. In nucleotides, the CDR3 is TGTGCCAGTAGTATGGGCCGGGGACAGGGCTTCTCTGGGGCCAACGTCCTGACTTTC. The variable domain in full, with the rest retrieved from reference TRBV19 and TRBJ2-6, is DGGITQSPKYLFRKEGQNVTLSCEQNLNHDAMYWYRQDPGQGLRLIYYSQIVNDFQKGDIAEGYSVSREKKESFPLTVTSAQKNPTAFYLCASSMGRGQGFSGANVLTFGAGSRLTVL.

J is TRBJ2-1 and V is TRBV4-3; TRBD2 agrees at 13 bases. Germline loops: CDR1 LGHNA, CDR2 YSLEER. Germline trimming cut 6 bases from V and 11 bases from J; bases unmatched to any gene: 10. There are 15 residues in the CDR3. The CDR3 DNA sequence: TGCGCCAGCAGTTCTCCGGGACTAGCGGGGCGGAAGCAGTTCTTC. As protein: CASSSPGLAGRKQFF.

This chain uses TRBV19 with TRBJ2-2; 9 positions agree with TRBD1. V shed 9 bases, J shed 0 bases, and the junction held 23 bases outside the gene matches. CDR1 is LNHDA, CDR2 SQIVND, per germline (reference sequence). The CDR3 is 21 residues long. CDR3 protein: CAREEKVRTGDGVTNTGELFF. In DNA form, the CDR3 reads TGTGCCAGGGAGGAAAAGGTCCGGACAGGGGACGGGGTCACGAACACCGGGGAGCTGTTTTTT.

This clone appeared a single time. The chain joins TRBV11-3 to TRBJ2-1, with 8 bases fitting TRBD2. V gave up 5 bases and J gave up 4 bases; unmatched junction bases: 13. Germline V lookup: CDR1 SGHNT, CDR2 YENEEA. The CDR3 sequence is 17 residues long. The CDR3 here is CASSLTPSGGKYNEQFF. In nucleotides, the CDR3 is TGTGCCAGCAGCCTTACCCCGAGCGGGGGAAAGTACAATGAGCAGTTCTTC.

J is TRBJ2-1 and V is TRBV6-1; 8 nucleotides line up with TRBD2. This CDR3 spans 16 amino acids. J lost 0 bases, V lost 1 base, and 2 bases had no gene match. Germline values: CDR1 MNHNS, CDR2 SASEGT. CDR3 amino acids: CASSEERGSSYNEQFF. In DNA, the CDR3 is TGTGCCAGCAGTGAAGAGCGGGGGAGCTCCTACAATGAGCAGTTCTTC.

V is TRBV6-5 and J is TRBJ2-5, with a possible D match to TRBD2 (5 bases). Germline V gene data show CDR1 as MNHEY and CDR2 as SVGAGI. The CDR3 consists of 14 residues. Trimming stripped 2 bases from V and 3 bases from J, with 10 bases between. The CDR3 reads CASSYQFGEETQYF. CDR3 nucleotide sequence: TGTGCCAGCAGTTACCAGTTCGGGGAAGAGACCCAGTACTTC.

This clone has just a few counts. This chain links TRBV24-1 with TRBJ1-5, with D maybe TRBD1 (5 bases). Germline-derived CDR1 and CDR2 are KGHDR and SFDVKD. The CDR3 is made up of 14 amino acids. Trimming pared 2 bases from V and 9 bases from J, leaving 13 bases between. The CDR3 sequence is CATSDSGQYTPQHF. The CDR3 region has the DNA TGTGCCACCAGTGATTCCGGACAATATACGCCCCAGCATTTT.

This clone was seen a few times. Different DNA sequences within this sample yield the same CDR3. The chain is built from TRBV9 and TRBJ1-1; D is undetermined. The CDR3 contains 13 residues. Germline values: CDR1 SGDLS, CDR2 YYNGEE. V was pared by 0 bases and J by 0 bases, with 3 bases between. CDR3 residues: CASSVDVNTEAFF. The CDR3 bases are TGTGCCAGCAGCGTAGATGTGAACACTGAAGCTTTCTTT.